This T cell receptor (beta chain) was found in a study of graft-versus-host responses after intestinal transplantation. General study points: Elevated graft-versus-host to host-versus-graft clonal ratios in allografts were recorded for patients with graft-donor T cell macrochimerism.

This CDR3 is 17 amino acids long. The V gene's germline CDR1 is MGHRA and CDR2 YSYEKL. Trimming left V 1 base short and J 0 bases short, with 12 bases between. Some clones are missing from TCRdb's copy, which holds only in-frame ones; the method was immunoSEQ multiplex PCR. There are 55,000 to 80,000 clones in the sample; 90% occur only once, and approximately 1.5% lies in the top ten. On this clone: Its antigen is undetermined.

The material sequenced was unstimulated CD8+ T cells sorted from spleen or lymph node cells, taken before transplant. The receptor's source is a human donor who was the organ donor for an intestinal transplant. J is TRBJ2-2 and V is TRBV4-1, with D perhaps TRBD1 (5 bases). The CDR3 DNA reads TGCGCCAGCAGCCAAGGGAGAAGGGGCACGAACACCGGGGAGCTGTTTTTT. Amino acid sequence: CASSQGRRGTNTGELFF.